This TCR beta chain was identified in a study of blood T cell repertoires in COVID-19. Original processing notes: Reference gene primer amplification yielded estimated nucleated cell counts. Here immunoSEQ multiplex PCR was the method, and the copy in TCRdb shows in-frame clones only, minus some. The V and J calls and the clone size are those of that table, but D and trimming were determined from the DNA. The sample lists about 68,000 clones; approximately 83% were seen once. The CDR3 sequence is 11 residues long. The V gene lost 2 bases and the J gene lost 3 bases, with 2 bases spanning the gap. Per the germline V gene, CDR1 is MDHEN and CDR2 is SYDVKM.

The clonotype originates from an older woman with acute or convalescent COVID-19. Input material: peripheral blood. The chain has TRBV28 and TRBJ2-7; no firm D call. CDR3 protein: CASSLRYEQYF. In DNA form, the CDR3 reads TGTGCCAGCAGTTTACGCTACGAGCAGTACTTC. The full variable domain, with the rest looked up from reference TRBV28 and TRBJ2-7, is DVKVTQSSRYLVKRTGEKVFLECVQDMDHENMFWYRQDPGLGLRLIYFSYDVKMKEKGDIPEGYSVSREKKERFSLILESASTNQTSMYLCASSLRYEQYFGPGTRLTVT.